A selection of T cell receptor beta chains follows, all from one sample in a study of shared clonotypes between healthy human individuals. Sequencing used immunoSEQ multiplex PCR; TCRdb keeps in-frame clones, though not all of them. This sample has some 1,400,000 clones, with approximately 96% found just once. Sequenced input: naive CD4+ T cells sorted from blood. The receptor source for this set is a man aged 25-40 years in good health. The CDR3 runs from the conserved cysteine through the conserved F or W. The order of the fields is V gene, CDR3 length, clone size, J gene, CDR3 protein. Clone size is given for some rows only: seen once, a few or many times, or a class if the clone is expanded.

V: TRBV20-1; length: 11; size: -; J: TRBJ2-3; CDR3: CSARITDTQYF
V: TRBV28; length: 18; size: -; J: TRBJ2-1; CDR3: CASSLMGFGREILDEQFF
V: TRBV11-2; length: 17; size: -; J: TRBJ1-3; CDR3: CASSLGPQFRSGNTIYF
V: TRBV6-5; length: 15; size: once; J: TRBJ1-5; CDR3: CASRKPVRHNQPQHF
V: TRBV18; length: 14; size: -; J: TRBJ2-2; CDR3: CASSPSTGAGELFF
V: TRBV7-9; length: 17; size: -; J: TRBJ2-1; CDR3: CASSFRGPVAGGIEQFF
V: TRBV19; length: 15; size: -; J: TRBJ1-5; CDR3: CASSIGTNSNQPQHF
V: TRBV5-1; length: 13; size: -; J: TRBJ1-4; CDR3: CASSRDSYEKLFF
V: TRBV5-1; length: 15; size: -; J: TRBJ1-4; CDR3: CASSLNSWSVEKLFF
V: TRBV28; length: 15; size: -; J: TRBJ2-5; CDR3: CASSYPGRGLETQYF
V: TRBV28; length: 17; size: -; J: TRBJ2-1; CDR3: CASSPASGRALYNEQFF
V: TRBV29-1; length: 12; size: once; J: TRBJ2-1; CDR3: CSADWGANEQFF
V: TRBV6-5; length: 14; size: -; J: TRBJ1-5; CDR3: CASSAGQTNQPQHF
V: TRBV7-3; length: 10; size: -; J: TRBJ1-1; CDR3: CASSLVWAFF
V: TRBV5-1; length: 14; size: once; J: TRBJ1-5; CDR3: CASSPAGSNQPQHF
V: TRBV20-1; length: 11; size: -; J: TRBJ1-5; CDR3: CSATSDQPQHF
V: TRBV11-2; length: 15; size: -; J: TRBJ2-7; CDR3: CASRYIQDKSSEQYF
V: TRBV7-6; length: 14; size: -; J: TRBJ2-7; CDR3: CASSLVQGSYEQYF
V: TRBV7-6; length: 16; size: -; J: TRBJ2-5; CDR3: CASSLGVVVKSETQYF
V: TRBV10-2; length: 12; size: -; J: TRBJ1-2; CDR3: CASSDMTYGYTF
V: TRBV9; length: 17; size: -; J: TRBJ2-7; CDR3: CASSASNRDRGWGEQYF
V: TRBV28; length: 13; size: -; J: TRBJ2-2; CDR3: CASRPRNTGELFF
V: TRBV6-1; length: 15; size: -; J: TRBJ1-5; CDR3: CASSERTGRDQPQHF
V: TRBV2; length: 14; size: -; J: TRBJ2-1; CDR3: CASSDSPSYNEQFF
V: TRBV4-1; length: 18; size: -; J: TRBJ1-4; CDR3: CASSQDSSRAAGNEKLFF
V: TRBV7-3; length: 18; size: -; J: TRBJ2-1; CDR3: CASSVHPRTSGSVHEQFF
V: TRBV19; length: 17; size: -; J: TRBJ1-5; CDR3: CASSIRSQGRGNQPQHF
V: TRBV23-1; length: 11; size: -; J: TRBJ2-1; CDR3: CASSRHNEQFF
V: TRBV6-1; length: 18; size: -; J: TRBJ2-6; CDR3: CASSESGGRESGANVLTF
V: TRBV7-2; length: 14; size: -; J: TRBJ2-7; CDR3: CASSSQGLDYEQYF
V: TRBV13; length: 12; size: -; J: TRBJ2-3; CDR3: CASSLLADTQYF
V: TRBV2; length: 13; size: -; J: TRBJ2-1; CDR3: CASSGVPRGEQFF
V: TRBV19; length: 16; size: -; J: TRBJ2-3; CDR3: CASSIVERQFTDTQYF
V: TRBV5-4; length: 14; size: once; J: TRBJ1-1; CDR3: CASSLDSGSTEAFF
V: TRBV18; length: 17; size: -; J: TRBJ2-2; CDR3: CASSLKTGSEPTGELFF
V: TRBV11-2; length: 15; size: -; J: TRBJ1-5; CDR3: CASSKRPTGGQPQHF
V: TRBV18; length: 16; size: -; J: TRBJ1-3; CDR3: CASSPLRRDSGNTIYF
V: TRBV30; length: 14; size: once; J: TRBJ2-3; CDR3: CAWSVNLATDTQYF
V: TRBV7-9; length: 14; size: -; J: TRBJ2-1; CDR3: CASSSIGGSYEQFF
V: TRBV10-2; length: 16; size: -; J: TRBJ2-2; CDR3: CASRYPGTGNTGELFF
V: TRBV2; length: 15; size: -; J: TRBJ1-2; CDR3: CASSERDGSNYGYTF
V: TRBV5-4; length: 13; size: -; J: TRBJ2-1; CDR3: CASSLANGQGQFF
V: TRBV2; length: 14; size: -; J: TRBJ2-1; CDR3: CASTGGLGYNEQFF
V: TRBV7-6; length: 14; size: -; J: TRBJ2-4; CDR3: CASSGQGAKNIQYF
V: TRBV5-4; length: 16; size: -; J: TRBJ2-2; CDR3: CASSLDPSGSTGELFF
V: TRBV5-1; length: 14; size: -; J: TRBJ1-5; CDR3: CASSPTIDTQPQHF
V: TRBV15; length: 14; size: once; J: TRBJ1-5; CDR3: CATSSWEGNQPQHF
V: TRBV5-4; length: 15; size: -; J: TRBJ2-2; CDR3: CASSLAGLNTGELFF
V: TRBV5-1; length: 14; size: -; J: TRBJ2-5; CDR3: CASSRDFFQETQYF
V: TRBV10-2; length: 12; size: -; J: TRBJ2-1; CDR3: CASSESGFEQFF
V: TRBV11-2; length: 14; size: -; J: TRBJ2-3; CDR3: CASSLDGGTDTQYF
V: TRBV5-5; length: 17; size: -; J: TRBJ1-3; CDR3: CASSLVAGRSAGNTIYF
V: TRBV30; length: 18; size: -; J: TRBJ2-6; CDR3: CAWRARVFGSSGANVLTF
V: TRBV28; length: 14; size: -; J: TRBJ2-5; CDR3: CASSLTSGPWTQYF
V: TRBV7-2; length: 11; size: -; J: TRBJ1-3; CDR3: CASSLGNTIYF
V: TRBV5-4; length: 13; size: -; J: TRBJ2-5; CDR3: CASSSGGSGTQYF
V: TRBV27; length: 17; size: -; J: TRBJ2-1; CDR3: CASSPNPSRTSYNEQFF